A selection of T cell receptor beta chains follows, all from one sample in a study of OX40 agonist ivuxolimab in advanced cancers. Some clones are missing from TCRdb's copy, which holds only in-frame ones; the method was immunoSEQ multiplex PCR. The sample holds some 77,000 clones, approximately 92% seen once. Material: CD4+ or CD8+ T cells sorted from blood, obtained in a trial of the OX40 agonist ivuxolimab. Receptors were obtained from an adult with an advanced solid tumor such as melanoma, head and neck, liver or kidney cancer. The CDR3 runs from the conserved cysteine through the conserved F or W. The D gene is left open where the match is weak.

D gene: TRBD1; J gene: TRBJ1-1; V gene: TRBV28; CDR3 DNA: TGTGCCAGCAGCTCGATGGGACAGCCGAACACTGAAGCTTTCTTT; CDR3 protein: CASSSMGQPNTEAFF
D gene: TRBD2; J gene: TRBJ2-5; V gene: TRBV5-4; CDR3 DNA: TGTGCCAGCAGTACCCGGGAGGCAGAGACCCAGTACTTC; CDR3 protein: CASSTREAETQYF
D gene: NA; J gene: TRBJ2-2; V gene: TRBV5-1; CDR3 DNA: TGCGCCAGCAGCCCGGACACAAACACCGGGGAGCTGTTTTTT; CDR3 protein: CASSPDTNTGELFF
D gene: NA; J gene: TRBJ2-1; V gene: TRBV29-1; CDR3 DNA: TGCAGCTTTTCTCACAATGAGCAGTTCTTC; CDR3 protein: CSFSHNEQFF
D gene: TRBD1; J gene: TRBJ2-5; V gene: TRBV6-1; CDR3 DNA: TGTGCCAGCAGTGAAGCTGGACAGGGGAGTGGAGAGACCCAGTACTTC; CDR3 protein: CASSEAGQGSGETQYF
D gene: TRBD2; J gene: TRBJ2-1; V gene: TRBV18; CDR3 DNA: TGTGCCAGCTCGCCGGGGACTAGCAACAATGAGCAGTTCTTC; CDR3 protein: CASSPGTSNNEQFF
D gene: NA; J gene: TRBJ1-2; V gene: TRBV5-5; CDR3 DNA: TGTGCCAGCAGCTTGGGCGTATTTAACTATGGCTACACCTTC; CDR3 protein: CASSLGVFNYGYTF
D gene: TRBD2; J gene: TRBJ2-7; V gene: TRBV7-3; CDR3 DNA: TGTGCCAGCAGCTTATTAGGGACTAGTGCCATCTACGAGCAGTACTTC; CDR3 protein: CASSLLGTSAIYEQYF
D gene: NA; J gene: TRBJ2-7; V gene: TRBV15; CDR3 DNA: TGTGCCACCAGCAGAGCAGTGGAAACCTCCTACGAGCAGTACTTC; CDR3 protein: CATSRAVETSYEQYF
D gene: TRBD2; J gene: TRBJ2-3; V gene: TRBV4-1; CDR3 DNA: TGCGCCAGCAGCCGGACTAGAGGTGCGGATACGCAGTATTTT; CDR3 protein: CASSRTRGADTQYF
D gene: TRBD2; J gene: TRBJ2-5; V gene: TRBV5-1; CDR3 DNA: TGCGCCAGCAGTGACCCGGGACTAGCGGTTCAAGAGACCCAGTACTTC; CDR3 protein: CASSDPGLAVQETQYF
D gene: TRBD2; J gene: TRBJ2-7; V gene: TRBV6-1; CDR3 DNA: TGTGCCAGCAGTGAAGGCGGGGGAGGCTACGAGCAGTACTTC; CDR3 protein: CASSEGGGGYEQYF
D gene: NA; J gene: TRBJ2-1; V gene: TRBV7-9; CDR3 DNA: TGTGCCAGCAGCTTAGCGGGCGGAGGACCTAAGCGCAATGAGCAGTTCTTC; CDR3 protein: CASSLAGGGPKRNEQFF
D gene: NA; J gene: TRBJ1-4; V gene: TRBV30; CDR3 DNA: TGTGCCTGGAGTGGCGGCAGGGCCGAAAAACTGTTTTTT; CDR3 protein: CAWSGGRAEKLFF
D gene: NA; J gene: TRBJ2-3; V gene: TRBV20-1; CDR3 DNA: TGCAGTGCTAGAGATGCGGATACGCAGTATTTT; CDR3 protein: CSARDADTQYF
D gene: NA; J gene: TRBJ2-7; V gene: TRBV21-1; CDR3 DNA: TGTGCCAGCAGCCAAGCCGGGACAGGGGCCTACTACGAGCAGTACTTC; CDR3 protein: CASSQAGTGAYYEQYF
D gene: NA; J gene: TRBJ1-4; V gene: TRBV7-9; CDR3 DNA: TGTGCCAGCAGCTTATCGGGACGAGCAAATGAAAAACTGTTTTTT; CDR3 protein: CASSLSGRANEKLFF
D gene: NA; J gene: TRBJ2-7; V gene: TRBV29-1; CDR3 DNA: TGCAGCCTTCCCATGGGACCCGAGGGGATCGGCGAGCAGTACTTC; CDR3 protein: CSLPMGPEGIGEQYF
D gene: NA; J gene: TRBJ1-2; V gene: TRBV11-1; CDR3 DNA: TGTGCCAGCAGCCCTAGGGAGGGCTATGGCTACACCTTC; CDR3 protein: CASSPREGYGYTF